The TCR beta chain under discussion was sequenced for a study of blood T cell repertoires in COVID-19. Study in general: Sources were T cells, B-cell-depleted T cells, or PBMCs; the material itself was cDNA or gDNA.

This clone occurred once. The CDR3 has 14 residues. Germline trimming cut 6 bases from V and 7 bases from J; bases unmatched to any gene: 8. Germline CDR1 SGHNT, CDR2 YENEEA. Original methodology: Quantification of nucleated cells was approximated via reference gene primer amplification. This table comes from immunoSEQ multiplex PCR, and its TCRdb copy is limited to in-frame clones, with some not included. The D gene and trimming were derived from the DNA, and the V and J assignments and clone size from that table. The sample includes tens of thousands of clones, 79% of them seen just once. The sample was peripheral blood. The receptor was derived from a man aged 65 to 85 with acute or convalescent COVID-19. The rearrangement uses TRBV11-3 and TRBJ2-1; 8 bases match TRBD1. CDR3: CASSLPGGGNEQFF. The CDR3 DNA follows: TGTGCCAGCAGTCTACCAGGGGGCGGGAATGAGCAGTTCTTC.